The rows below give T cell receptor beta chains drawn from one sample of a study of blood T cell repertoires in COVID-19. Produced via immunoSEQ multiplex PCR; TCRdb's table is partial and in-frame only. The sample shows about 150,000 clones, about 83% of them seen only once. Specimen: peripheral blood. Receptors were obtained from a woman of 80 years or more with COVID-19, enrolled during active disease. Each CDR3 is given with its conserved first and last residue. Each record gives: D gene, clone size, J gene, V gene, CDR3 protein. The D gene is left open where the match is weak. A clone size is listed for some rows: how often the clone was seen (once, few, many), or a class if it is expanded.

>.|.|TRBJ2-6|TRBV28
CASSPRTGRGANVLTF
>.|.|TRBJ2-7|TRBV27
CASSGRATYEQYF
>.|.|TRBJ1-2|TRBV2
CASSATVGYGYTF
>.|once|TRBJ2-3|TRBV29-1
CSAEPWQSTDTQYF
>TRBD1|.|TRBJ2-1|TRBV7-9
CASSLVPTLTGGERSEQFF
>.|once|TRBJ2-1|TRBV24-1
CATSDLGRADEQFF
>.|.|TRBJ2-3|TRBV27
CASSSGDTQYF
>TRBD1|.|TRBJ2-1|TRBV24-1
CATSEAGQGGEQFF
>.|.|TRBJ1-2|TRBV25-1
CASSEAGDGYTF
>TRBD2|.|TRBJ2-5|TRBV5-8
CASSLPIWRGIKETQYF
>TRBD2|few|TRBJ2-7|TRBV19
CASNARAGATYEQYF
>.|few|TRBJ2-3|TRBV11-2
CASSLNTDTQYF
>TRBD2|.|TRBJ2-1|TRBV6-5
CASSSLTSGIYNEQFF
>TRBD1|once|TRBJ2-7|TRBV30
CAWSVPGQGGLRYF
>TRBD2|.|TRBJ2-7|TRBV24-1
CATSDPRTSGSMYEQYF
>TRBD2|.|TRBJ2-7|TRBV5-4
CASSLDGGMPEQYF
>.|.|TRBJ2-1|TRBV5-8
CASKGGNEQFF
>TRBD1|.|TRBJ1-5|TRBV5-5
CASSLTGLEPQHF
>.|.|TRBJ1-4|TRBV19
CASSMIDSSEKLFF
>TRBD2|.|TRBJ2-2|TRBV28
CASSFASGITGELFF
>.|few|TRBJ1-6|TRBV19
CASSLQWFSDSPLHF
>TRBD1|.|TRBJ2-7|TRBV4-3
CASSQDGRGTGSVEQYF
>TRBD1|.|TRBJ2-7|TRBV27
CASSLADRGYYEQYF
>TRBD2|.|TRBJ2-7|TRBV19
CASSTRGVSYEQYF
>TRBD2|.|TRBJ2-3|TRBV5-1
CASSYGTSGNTDTQYF
>TRBD2|.|TRBJ2-7|TRBV28
CASSLNGLAGKSYEQYF
>.|.|TRBJ1-2|TRBV7-2
CASSLSDTYGYTF
>TRBD1|.|TRBJ1-3|TRBV3-1/TRBV3-2
CASSRAGQGYAIYF
>TRBD1|once|TRBJ1-2|TRBV18
CASSSDREVGYTF
>TRBD2|.|TRBJ2-1|TRBV5-1
CASSLGTSGVYNEQFF
>.|.|TRBJ1-2|TRBV5-1
CASSLDGNSGYGYTF
>TRBD1|.|TRBJ2-3|TRBV7-9
CASTQGTGGFDTQYF
>.|.|TRBJ2-2|TRBV7-2
CASSLTNTGELFF
>.|.|TRBJ1-2|TRBV28
CASSLQGSGYTF
>TRBD1|few|TRBJ2-7|TRBV7-8
CASSRETGSGEQYF
>.|.|TRBJ2-4|TRBV5-1
CASSLVEFSKNIQYF
>TRBD2|.|TRBJ2-1|TRBV4-2
CASSQLAGGSYNEQFF
>.|few|TRBJ2-5|TRBV30
CAWSVSRAETQYF
>.|.|TRBJ1-6|TRBV9
CASSAGSNNSPLHF
>TRBD2|once|TRBJ2-7|TRBV3-1/TRBV3-2
CASSQAPSGRKTYEQYF
>.|.|TRBJ1-2|TRBV25-1
CASSRRGGNGYTF
>TRBD1|.|TRBJ2-4|TRBV7-2
CASSPDRGRGNIQYF
>TRBD1|.|TRBJ2-3|TRBV19
CASRGPGQGARGPSTDTQYF
>TRBD1|.|TRBJ1-6|TRBV30
CAWTGGAPGSPLHF
>TRBD2|.|TRBJ2-7|TRBV29-1
CSVREMREGSSYEQYF
>.|.|TRBJ1-1|TRBV25-1
CASSEPTGFTEAFF
>TRBD2|.|TRBJ2-1|TRBV7-3
CASSMTLAGVNEQFF
>TRBD1|.|TRBJ2-5|TRBV3-1/TRBV3-2
CASRPIPGQGQETQYF
>.|.|TRBJ2-1|TRBV28
CASSPPGDEQFF
>TRBD1|.|TRBJ2-5|TRBV19
CASSTRSGGWQETQYF
>TRBD1|once|TRBJ1-5|TRBV19
CASSVTGVRGQPQHF
>.|once|TRBJ1-1|TRBV18
CASSPAVLGAWTNTEAFF
>.|.|TRBJ2-5|TRBV24-1
CATNSGGGAETQYF
>TRBD1|.|TRBJ2-5|TRBV9
CASSVDTGEGETQYF
>.|.|TRBJ2-3|TRBV21-1
CASSKTQTSGRSDTQYF
>TRBD1|.|TRBJ2-1|TRBV18
CASSLTGDSYNEQFF
>.|.|TRBJ1-2|TRBV5-1
CASSLGTGNYGYTF
>.|.|TRBJ1-4|TRBV2
CASSVGAKLFF
>.|.|TRBJ2-5|TRBV6-5
CASSAPLRGKETQYF